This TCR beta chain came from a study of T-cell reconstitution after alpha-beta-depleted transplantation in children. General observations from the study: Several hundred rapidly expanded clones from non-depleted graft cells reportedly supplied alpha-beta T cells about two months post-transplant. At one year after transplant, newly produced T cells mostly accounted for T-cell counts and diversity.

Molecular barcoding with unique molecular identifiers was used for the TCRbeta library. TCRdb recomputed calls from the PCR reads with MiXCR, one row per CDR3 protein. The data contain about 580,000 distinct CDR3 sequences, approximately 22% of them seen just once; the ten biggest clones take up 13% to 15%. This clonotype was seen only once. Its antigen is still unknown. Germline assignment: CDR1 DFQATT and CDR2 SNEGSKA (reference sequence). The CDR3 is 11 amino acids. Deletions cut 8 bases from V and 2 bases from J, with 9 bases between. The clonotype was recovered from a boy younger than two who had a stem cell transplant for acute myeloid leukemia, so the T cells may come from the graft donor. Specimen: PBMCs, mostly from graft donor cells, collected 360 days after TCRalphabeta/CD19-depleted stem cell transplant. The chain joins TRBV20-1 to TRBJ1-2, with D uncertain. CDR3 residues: CSLLRNYGYTF. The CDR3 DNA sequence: TGCAGTTTACTCCGAAACTATGGCTACACCTTC.